The following is a T cell receptor (beta chain) sequence with its context. This entry is derived from a study of control samples from healthy donors and cancer patients. This CDR3 has 13 amino acids. Germline V gene sequence: CDR1 SNHLY, CDR2 FYNNEI. Sequenced by immunoSEQ multiplex PCR; TCRdb stores in-frame clones only, minus some. The repertoire holds fewer than 200,000 clones, with 88% as singletons. The V gene is TRBV2, the J gene TRBJ2-7; TRBD2 aligns across 10 bases. The TCR sequence derives from a woman in her 30s in good health. The source material was blood. The CDR3 DNA sequence: TGTGCAGCCCAACTAGCGGGAACCTACGAGCAGTACTTC. It translates to CAAQLAGTYEQYF.